This entry describes one T cell receptor (beta chain). The data were obtained in a study of blood T cell repertoires in COVID-19. Overall study: Acute and convalescent COVID-19 specimens originated in the United States, Italy and Spain.

CDR1 is SGHAT, CDR2 FQNNGV, per germline. This CDR3 comprises 14 residues. The ends were cut back, 5 bases at V and 3 bases at J, with 11 bases in the middle. The data were produced by immunoSEQ multiplex PCR, yet TCRdb's version contains in-frame clones alone and is incomplete. In the table there are about 180,000 clones, roughly 84% of which are singletons. V is TRBV11-2 and J is TRBJ1-3; D uncertain. This sequence was found in a woman aged 80 or older with active or convalescent COVID-19. Material: peripheral blood. The CDR3 region is CASSRVTNGNTIYF. The DNA of the CDR3 is TGTGCCAGCAGCCGGGTGACGAATGGAAACACCATATATTTT.